This T cell receptor (beta chain) was profiled in a study of cytomegalovirus exposure and HLA in healthy donors. CDR3 size: 17 residues. Germline values: CDR1 SQVTM, CDR2 ANQGSEA. The junction had 18 bases not matched to a gene; V was cut back by 7 bases and J by 4 bases. PCR used 60 Vbeta primers and 13 Jbeta primers. The repertoire was sequenced with immunoSEQ multiplex PCR; TCRdb's copy has only in-frame clones and lacks some. This sample has more than 130,000 clones, with about 78% found just once. Specimen: PBMCs. This chain connects TRBV29-1 to TRBJ2-5; TRBD2 matches at 10 bases. The origin of this receptor is a man aged 35-49 years in good health and CMV-seropositive. The CDR3 DNA sequence: TGCAGCGACCTAGCCTTCCTTAGCGGGAGGATCGGAGAGACCCAGTACTTC. Its translation: CSDLAFLSGRIGETQYF.